The TCR beta chain under discussion was sequenced for a study of T cell responses to AZD1222 COVID-19 vaccine. Study conclusions and caveats: Only 5 or 6 individuals given AZD1222 were seropositive at baseline. White British donors predominated, females outnumbered males, and clonal diversity was possibly underestimated. Spike-specific TCR breadth rose after two AZD1222 doses, and depth rose as well.

Libraries were prepared by immunoSEQ multiplex PCR; TCRdb keeps only in-frame clonotypes and omits some of them. Of under 50,000 clones in the sample, about 90% were seen once. This CDR3 is built from 18 residues. V lost 4 bases and J lost 2; bases outside the gene matches: 15. Germline V gene data show CDR1 as SGHRS and CDR2 as YFSETQ. Second doses were pooled across both intervals (about 4 or about 12 weeks). Concerning this clone itself: Its antigen is still unknown.

The material sequenced was peripheral blood, taken 28 days after the second AZD1222 dose. This receptor was taken from an adult who received the AZD1222 COVID-19 vaccine. The rearrangement links TRBV5-1 to TRBJ2-1; 7 bases line up with TRBD2. The CDR3 sequence is CASSRVGAGVTPYNEQFF. Here the CDR3 DNA reads TGCGCCAGCAGCCGTGTCGGTGCGGGAGTGACCCCCTACAATGAGCAGTTCTTC.